This T cell receptor beta chain was found in a study of tumor and adjacent non-tumor tissue in lung cancer. Findings and limits, study-wide: Top 100 clones took a larger repertoire share in normal lung. Tumor tissue had significantly higher TCR diversity than normal lung.

TCRbeta libraries were built with three rounds of nested PCR, modified from ARM-PCR. One entry per CDR3 protein results from TCRdb running MiXCR on the multiplex PCR reads. The sample has over 110,000 distinct CDR3 sequences; around 65% are singletons. The template was RNA from unsorted bulk tissue. This clonotype was recorded at least ten times. Its matching antigen is unknown. With 4 bases removed from V and 4 bases from J, the gap between germline ends came to 17 bases. The V gene's germline CDR1 is DFQATT and CDR2 SNEGSKA (reference sequence). This CDR3 is built from 15 residues. The chain carries TRBV20-1 and TRBJ1-5; D is possibly TRBD1 (5 bases). Sequenced sample: lung tumor tissue. The sequence came from a man aged 60 to 75 with small cell lung cancer. CDR3 bases: TGCAGTGCTACTAAGCCGGGGGGACCAAATCAGCCCCAGCATTTT. Its translation: CSATKPGGPNQPQHF.